This T cell receptor beta chain was captured in a study of PD-L1 blockade in urothelial cancer. The wider study: Blood was tested 3 weeks (second dose) and 6 weeks into treatment.

Regarding time point: peripheral blood 6 weeks after treatment start. Germline CDR1 and CDR2: MDHEN and SYDVKM. The CDR3 totals 16 residues. With V trimmed by 7 bases and J by 6 bases, 17 bases remained unmatched. Clones were sequenced by immunoSEQ multiplex PCR, and TCRdb holds only the in-frame ones, with some missing. Of about 130,000 clones listed, about 82% are singletons. The sample was PBMCs, taken around atezolizumab (anti-PD-L1) treatment. This receptor was taken from a man aged 50-60 years with urothelial cancer. The rearrangement uses TRBV28 and TRBJ2-7; TRBD2 agrees at 8 bases. The CDR3 nucleotides are TGTGCCAGCACCTCCCCCAAATCCGGGACTAGGGGCGAGCAGTACTTC. It encodes CASTSPKSGTRGEQYF.